A selection of T cell receptor beta chains follows, all from one sample in a study of vaccination and CD4 T cells after COVID-19. In TCRdb, the PCR reads were re-called with MiXCR into one record per CDR3 protein. The sample shows under 25,000 distinct CDR3 sequences, roughly 47% of them seen only once. For these TCRs, the target antigens are not known. The source material was cultured CD4+ T cells from blood. Receptors were obtained from a human donor with COVID-19. Both conserved end residues are part of each CDR3. D genes are given only for firm matches. Clone size is stated in some rows and not others, as once, few, many or a class when expanded.

TRBJ1-5	NA	TRBV28	NA	TGTGCCAGCAGTTTAGGTTACGGCGGACTCAATCAGCCCCAGCATTTT	CASSLGYGGLNQPQHF
TRBJ2-2	NA	TRBV5-1	NA	TGCGCCAGCAGCTTGAGGACAGCCGAGGGGCTGTTTTTT	CASSLRTAEGLFF
TRBJ1-1	NA	TRBV6-2/TRBV6-3	few	TGTGCCAGCAGTTACCCCACCGGCAGCCGGTCGAACACTGAAGCTTTCTTT	CASSYPTGSRSNTEAFF
TRBJ1-2	TRBD1	TRBV5-1	NA	TGCGCCAGCAGCGGATTGACAGGGAGTGTCTATGGCTACACCTTC	CASSGLTGSVYGYTF
TRBJ1-2	NA	TRBV19	few	TGTGCCAGTAGTATTTGGCAGGCTGGCTACACCTTC	CASSIWQAGYTF
TRBJ1-5	NA	TRBV6-1	NA	TGTGCCAGCAGTGAATTGGGGGGCGGCAATCAGCCCCAGCATTTT	CASSELGGGNQPQHF
TRBJ2-7	TRBD2	TRBV20-1	NA	TGCAGTGCTAGTCCCGGACTAGCGATCTACGAGCAGTACTTC	CSASPGLAIYEQYF
TRBJ2-3	TRBD2	TRBV7-2	NA	TGTGCCAGCAGCTCGGTAGCGGGGGGGCGTCCGAGCACAGATACGCAGTATTTT	CASSSVAGGRPSTDTQYF
TRBJ2-7	TRBD2	TRBV7-2	NA	TGTGCCAGCAGGGTAACTAGCGGGGGGACCTACGAGCAGTACTTC	CASRVTSGGTYEQYF
TRBJ1-5	NA	TRBV10-2	NA	TGCGCCACTCAGACAGATTATAGCAATCAGCCCCAGCATTTT	CATQTDYSNQPQHF
TRBJ2-2	NA	TRBV7-6	few	TGTGCCAGCAGCTTAGGACACCAAGACACCGGGGAGCTGTTTTTT	CASSLGHQDTGELFF
TRBJ1-2	TRBD1	TRBV11-2	few	TGTGCCAGCAGCGGAAGGACAGGGGTCGACCCTGGGGGAGTTGGGGGCTACACCTTC	CASSGRTGVDPGGVGGYTF
TRBJ2-2	NA	TRBV10-3	NA	TGTGCCATCAGTGAGTTGGCCGGGACCGGGGAGCTGTTTTTT	CAISELAGTGELFF
TRBJ1-5	NA	TRBV6-1	few	TGTGCCAGCAGGTCCAGGGTAGAGCAGCCCCAGCATTTT	CASRSRVEQPQHF
TRBJ2-5	TRBD1	TRBV25-1	NA	TGTGCCAGCAGACTAGGGGGCCACAAAGAGACCCAGTACTTC	CASRLGGHKETQYF
TRBJ1-5	NA	TRBV6-4	few	TGTGCCAGCACCCCCCCACGCTATCAGCCCCAGCATTTT	CASTPPRYQPQHF
TRBJ2-7	NA	TRBV18	NA	TGTGCCAGCTCGGAATACTACGAGCAGTACTTC	CASSEYYEQYF
TRBJ1-1	NA	TRBV7-9	NA	TGTGCCAGCAGCTTAGTCACAGGGATGAACACTGAAGCTTTCTTT	CASSLVTGMNTEAFF
TRBJ2-7	NA	TRBV10-3	NA	TGTGCCATCAGGGGACCGCACTACGAGCAGTACTTC	CAIRGPHYEQYF
TRBJ2-3	TRBD1	TRBV27	few	TGTGCCAGCAGTTTTGGCCCCGGGACAGGGTCGGAAGATACGCAGTATTTT	CASSFGPGTGSEDTQYF
TRBJ1-2	NA	TRBV7-2	few	TGTGCCAGCAGCTTAGTGGGTAATCAGGGGCGAGTTGATAGTGGCTACACCTTC	CASSLVGNQGRVDSGYTF
TRBJ1-6	TRBD1	TRBV10-1	few	TGCGCCAGCATCCAGACAGGGTCCAGCCATAATTCACCCCTCCACTTT	CASIQTGSSHNSPLHF
TRBJ2-3	NA	TRBV20-1	few	TGCAGTGCGTCGACTAGTGACACAGATACGCAGTATTTT	CSASTSDTDTQYF
TRBJ1-2	NA	TRBV6-2/TRBV6-3	NA	TGTGCCAGCAGTGCGAGGGGGACTGACTATGGCTACACCTTC	CASSARGTDYGYTF
TRBJ1-2	NA	TRBV7-9	NA	TGCGCCAGCAGAACGGGCGGGGCCGGCGGCTACACCTTC	CASRTGGAGGYTF
TRBJ2-7	NA	TRBV20-1	NA	TGCAGTGCTAAAAACACCCGGGAAAACTCCTACGAGCAGTACTTC	CSAKNTRENSYEQYF
TRBJ1-6	NA	TRBV6-5	few	TGTGCCAGCAGTTACTTCGGAGCGGGTCAGGGAAATTCACCCCTCCACTTT	CASSYFGAGQGNSPLHF
TRBJ1-1	NA	TRBV20-1	once	TGCAGTGCCTCGGGACTCCGGGAGCGCGCTGAAGCTTTCTTT	CSASGLRERAEAFF
TRBJ1-1	TRBD1	TRBV6-5	NA	TGTGCCAGCAGTTACTCCGGGACAGGGAACACTGAAGCTTTCTTT	CASSYSGTGNTEAFF
TRBJ1-2	NA	TRBV6-4	NA	TGTGCCAGCAGTGACGTATGGACCCAGAGTGGCTACACCTTC	CASSDVWTQSGYTF
TRBJ2-3	TRBD2	TRBV6-5	NA	TGTGCCAGCAGTTCGCTAGCGGGTGGTAATACGCAGTATTTT	CASSSLAGGNTQYF
TRBJ1-1	NA	TRBV7-9	NA	TGTGCCAGCAGCTTAGTTCCCGAGGGCACTGAAGCTTTCTTT	CASSLVPEGTEAFF
TRBJ1-1	TRBD1	TRBV15	NA	TGTGCCACCAGCAGAGATGGACGACAGGGTGGTTCAGCTTTCTTT	CATSRDGRQGGSAFF
TRBJ1-2	NA	TRBV6-1	NA	TGTACCAGCAATAGCGGTTGGGACGGAACCACCACGAATGGCTACACCTTC	CTSNSGWDGTTTNGYTF
TRBJ2-4	NA	TRBV7-9	NA	TGTGCCAGCAGCCCCACAGGGCCGCAAAACATTCAGTACTTC	CASSPTGPQNIQYF
TRBJ1-5	NA	TRBV6-2/TRBV6-3	few	TGTGCCAGCAGTTTCGAAACGGTTCAGCCCCAGCATTTT	CASSFETVQPQHF
TRBJ1-1	NA	TRBV18	NA	TGTGCCAGCTCACCAAAGGGGGGCACCGGGACGAGGGGGAACTTT	CASSPKGGTGTRGNF
TRBJ1-2	NA	TRBV12-3/TRBV12-4	few	TGTGCCAGCAGTTCGCGACGGGGGGTCTATGGCTACACCTTC	CASSSRRGVYGYTF
TRBJ2-4	TRBD2	TRBV12-3/TRBV12-4	once	TGTGCCAGCAGCCCAGTTGGACTAGCGGGGGCCAAAAACATTCAGTACTTC	CASSPVGLAGAKNIQYF
TRBJ2-7	TRBD2	TRBV2	few	TGTGCCAGCAGTGATAAGCGGGGGGCGGACTACGAGCAGTACTTC	CASSDKRGADYEQYF
TRBJ1-5	NA	TRBV3-1	NA	TGTGCCAGCAGCCAAGGTGGGGGGGGCGGTCAGCCCCAGCATTTT	CASSQGGGGGQPQHF
TRBJ2-5	TRBD1	TRBV19	few	TGTGCCAGTAGTATACAGGGACAGGGGGGAGAGACCCAGTACTTC	CASSIQGQGGETQYF